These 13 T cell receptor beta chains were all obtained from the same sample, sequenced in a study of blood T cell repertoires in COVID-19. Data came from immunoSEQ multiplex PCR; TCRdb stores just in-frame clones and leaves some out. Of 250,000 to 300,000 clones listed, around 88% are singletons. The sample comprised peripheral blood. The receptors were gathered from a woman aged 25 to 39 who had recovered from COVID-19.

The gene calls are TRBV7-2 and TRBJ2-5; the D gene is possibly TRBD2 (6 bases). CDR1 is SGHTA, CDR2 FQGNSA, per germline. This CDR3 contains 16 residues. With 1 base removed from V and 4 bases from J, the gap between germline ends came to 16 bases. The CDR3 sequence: CASSLEGGLGGETQYF. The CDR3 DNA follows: TGTGCCAGCAGCTTAGAGGGCGGGTTGGGGGGAGAGACCCAGTACTTC.

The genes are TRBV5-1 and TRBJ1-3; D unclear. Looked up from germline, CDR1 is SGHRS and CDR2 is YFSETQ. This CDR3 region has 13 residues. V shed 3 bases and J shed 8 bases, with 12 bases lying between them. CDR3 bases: TGCGCCAGCAGCTCAAAACCCCGGGACACCATATATTTT. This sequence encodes CASSSKPRDTIYF.

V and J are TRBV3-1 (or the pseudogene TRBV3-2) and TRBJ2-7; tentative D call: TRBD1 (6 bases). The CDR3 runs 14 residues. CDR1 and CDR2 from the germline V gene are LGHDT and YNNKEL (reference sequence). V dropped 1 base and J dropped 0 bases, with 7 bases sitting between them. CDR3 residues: CASSQGTASYEQYF. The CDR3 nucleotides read TGTGCCAGCAGCCAAGGGACAGCCTCCTACGAGCAGTACTTC.

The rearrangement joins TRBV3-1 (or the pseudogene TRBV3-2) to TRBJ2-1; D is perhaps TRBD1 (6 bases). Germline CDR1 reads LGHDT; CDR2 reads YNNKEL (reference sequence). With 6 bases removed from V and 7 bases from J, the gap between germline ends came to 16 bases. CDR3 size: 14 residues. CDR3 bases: TGTGCCAGCAGGCAACAGGGCCCTGGGAATGAGCAGTTCTTC. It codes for CASRQQGPGNEQFF.

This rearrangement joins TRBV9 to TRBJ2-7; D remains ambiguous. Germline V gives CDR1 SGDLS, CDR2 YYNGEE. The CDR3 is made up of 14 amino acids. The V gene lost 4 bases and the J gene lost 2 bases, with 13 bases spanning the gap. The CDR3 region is CASSPAARTYEQYF. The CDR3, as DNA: TGTGCCAGCAGCCCGGCGGCTAGAACCTACGAGCAGTACTTC.

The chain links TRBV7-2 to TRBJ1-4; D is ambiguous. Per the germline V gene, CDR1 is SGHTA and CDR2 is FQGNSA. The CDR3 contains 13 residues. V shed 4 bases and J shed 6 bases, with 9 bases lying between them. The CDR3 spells CASSYEAHEKLFF. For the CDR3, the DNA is TGTGCCAGCAGCTATGAGGCCCATGAAAAACTGTTTTTT.

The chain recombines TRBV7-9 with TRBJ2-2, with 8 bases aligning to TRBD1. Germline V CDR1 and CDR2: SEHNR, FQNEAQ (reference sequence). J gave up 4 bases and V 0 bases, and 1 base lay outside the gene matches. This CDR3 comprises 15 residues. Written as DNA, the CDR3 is TGTGCCAGCAGCTTAGCACAGGGGGTCACCGGGGAGCTGTTTTTT. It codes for CASSLAQGVTGELFF. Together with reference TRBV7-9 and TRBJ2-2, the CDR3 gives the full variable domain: DTGVSQNPRHKITKRGQNVTFRCDPISEHNRLYWYRQTLGQGPEFLTYFQNEAQLEKSRLLSDRFSAERPKGSFSTLEIQRTEQGDSAMYLCASSLAQGVTGELFFGEGSRLTVL.

The CDR3 bases are TGTGCCAGCAGTGACCGGGGGACTACCTACGAGCAGTACTTC. This encodes CASSDRGTTYEQYF. This sequence joins TRBV2 and TRBJ2-7, with 7 bases matching TRBD2. Germline V gene lookup returns CDR1 SNHLY and CDR2 FYNNEI. V shed 3 bases, J shed 2 bases, and the junction held 4 bases outside the gene matches. The CDR3 totals 14 residues. The full variable domain, in which reference TRBV2 and TRBJ2-7 provide the parts outside the CDR3, is EPEVTQTPSHQVTQMGQEVILRCVPISNHLYFYWYRQILGQKVEFLVSFYNNEISEKSEIFDDQFSVERPDGSNFTLKIRSTKLEDSAMYFCASSDRGTTYEQYFGPGTRLTVT.

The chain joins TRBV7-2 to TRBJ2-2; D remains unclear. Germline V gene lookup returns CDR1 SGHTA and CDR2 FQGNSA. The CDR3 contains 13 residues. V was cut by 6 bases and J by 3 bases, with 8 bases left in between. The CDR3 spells CASSPSHTGELFF. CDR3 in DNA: TGTGCCAGCAGTCCGAGTCACACCGGGGAGCTGTTTTTT.

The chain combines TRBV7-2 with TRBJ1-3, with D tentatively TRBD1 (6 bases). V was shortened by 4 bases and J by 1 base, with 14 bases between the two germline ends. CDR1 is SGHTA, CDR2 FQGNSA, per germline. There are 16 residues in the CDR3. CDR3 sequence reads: CASSSRQATSGNTIYF. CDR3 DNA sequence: TGTGCCAGCAGCTCCAGACAGGCGACGTCTGGAAACACCATATATTTT.

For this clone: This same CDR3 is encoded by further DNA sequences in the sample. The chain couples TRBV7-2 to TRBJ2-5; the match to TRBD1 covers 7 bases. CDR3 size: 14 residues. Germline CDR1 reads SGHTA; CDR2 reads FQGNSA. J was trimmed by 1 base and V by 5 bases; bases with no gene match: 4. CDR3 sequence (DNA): TGTGCCAGCAGCCCCCGGACAGGCCAAGAGACCCAGTACTTC. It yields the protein CASSPRTGQETQYF.

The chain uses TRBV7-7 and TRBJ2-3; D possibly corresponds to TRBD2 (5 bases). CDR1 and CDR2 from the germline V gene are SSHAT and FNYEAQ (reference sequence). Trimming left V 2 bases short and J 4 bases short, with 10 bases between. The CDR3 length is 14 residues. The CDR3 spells CASSLHDGADTQYF. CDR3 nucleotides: TGTGCCAGCAGCTTACACGACGGGGCAGATACGCAGTATTTT.

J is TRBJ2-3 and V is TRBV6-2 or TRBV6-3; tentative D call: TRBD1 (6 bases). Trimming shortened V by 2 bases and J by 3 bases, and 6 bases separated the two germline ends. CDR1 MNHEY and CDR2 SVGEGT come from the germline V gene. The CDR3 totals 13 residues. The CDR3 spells CASSYGQTDTQYF. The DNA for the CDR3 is TGTGCCAGCAGTTACGGACAGACAGATACGCAGTATTTT.